The rows below give T cell receptor beta chains drawn from one sample of a study of cytomegalovirus exposure and HLA in healthy donors. Only in-frame clones appear in the TCRdb table, and some are missing; sequencing was by immunoSEQ multiplex PCR. The data contain approximately 110,000 clones, roughly 72% of them singletons. The sequenced sample was PBMCs. These receptors originate from a woman aged 35 to 49 in good health and CMV-seropositive. Each CDR3 is given with its conserved first and last residue. The D gene is left open where the match is weak. Size values are once, few and many counts, or a class for expanded clones, and some rows have none.

TRBV9,TRBJ2-2,NA,NA,TGTGCCAGCAGCGTAGGTGCAGGAACGAACACCGGGGAGCTGTTTTTT,CASSVGAGTNTGELFF
TRBV28,TRBJ2-1,NA,NA,TGTGCCAGCACCCTAGGTGGCCCCCGGAATGAGCAGTTCTTC,CASTLGGPRNEQFF
TRBV6-5,TRBJ2-3,NA,TRBD2,TGTGCCAGCAGTCTGAGCGGGGCTTACACAGATACGCAGTATTTT,CASSLSGAYTDTQYF
TRBV5-1,TRBJ1-1,once,NA,TGCGCCTGTCGTGGGGGGACTGAAGCTTTCTTT,CACRGGTEAFF
TRBV4-2,TRBJ1-1,NA,NA,TGTGCCAGCAGCCAAGAGGGAGGGAACACTGAAGCTTTCTTT,CASSQEGGNTEAFF
TRBV18,TRBJ2-3,NA,NA,TGTGCCAGCTCACCACAAGCAAAGACAGATACGCAGTATTTT,CASSPQAKTDTQYF
TRBV2,TRBJ2-1,NA,NA,TGTGCCAGCAGTGAAGTCGTCAGGAATGAGCAGTTCTTC,CASSEVVRNEQFF
TRBV7-8,TRBJ2-3,NA,TRBD2,TGTGCCAGCAGCTTAGTCCTACTCGCCGGGAGGGGGGAAGATACGCAGTATTTT,CASSLVLLAGRGEDTQYF
TRBV28,TRBJ2-2,NA,NA,TGTGCCAGCAGCTCGGGGGAGCTGTTTTTT,CASSSGELFF
TRBV29-1,TRBJ2-7,NA,NA,TGCAGCGTTAAGATTCAGGCCAGCTCCTACGAGCAGTACTTC,CSVKIQASSYEQYF
TRBV4-1,TRBJ2-3,NA,TRBD2,TGCGCCAGCAGCCAAGAGCGCGGGGGGCCCACAGATACGCAGTATTTT,CASSQERGGPTDTQYF
TRBV11-2,TRBJ2-7,NA,NA,TGTGCCAGCAGGGAGCCCTTGAGCGTAAGCTCCTACGAGCAGTACTTC,CASREPLSVSSYEQYF
TRBV6-5,TRBJ1-3,NA,TRBD1,TGTGCCAGCAGTGGCAGGGGGCTCACTGGAAACACCATATATTTT,CASSGRGLTGNTIYF
TRBV6-4,TRBJ2-1,few,TRBD2,TGTGCCAGCCTGGTAGCGGGGGTAAACAATGAGCAGTTCTTC,CASLVAGVNNEQFF
TRBV27,TRBJ1-5,NA,NA,TGTGCCAGCAGTTTATCTGTCAGGGATAGCAATCAGCCCCAGCATTTT,CASSLSVRDSNQPQHF
TRBV6-1,TRBJ2-2,NA,NA,TGTGCCAGCAGCCAAGGGGGTCCCGGGGAGCTGTTTTTT,CASSQGGPGELFF
TRBV2,TRBJ2-3,NA,TRBD2,TGTGCCAGCAGTGAAAGCGGGAGAATAACAGATACGCAGTATTTT,CASSESGRITDTQYF